This paragraph covers one TCR beta chain sequence. As yet, its antigen is unknown. This sample stems from a study of blood T cells in healthy people across ages. The CDR3 totals 15 residues. Germline CDR1 is SGDLS and CDR2 is YYNGEE. V was clipped by 3 bases and J by 3 bases; unmatched bases: 5. Study-wide results and limits: Relative to aged donors, long-lived donors carried more naive CD4+ cells and displayed higher diversity. While age rose, TCR beta diversity per million T cells dropped in a roughly linear way.

Primers used in a second PCR of about 7 to 12 cycles were a sample-barcoded 5' primer and a J-beta primer mix. Through a template-switch adaptor with 12 random nucleotides, each cDNA molecule received a tag. All samples yielded 3 million or more CDR3-containing paired-end reads. TCRdb analysed the 5' RACE reads with MiXCR anew, one entry per CDR3 protein. The table records about a million distinct CDR3 sequences, about 48% of them present only once. The sequence came from a man aged 25-45 years in good health. Sequenced material: blood. V is TRBV9 and J is TRBJ2-3; 9 bases map to TRBD2. Here the CDR3 reads CASSGSGGITDTQYF. In DNA, the CDR3 is TGTGCCAGCAGCGGCAGCGGGGGGATAACAGATACGCAGTATTTT.